This note documents a single T cell receptor beta chain sequence. Its antigen is unidentified. The data derive from a study of blood T cells in healthy people across ages. Study information: Using template switching, researchers captured about one barcoded beta molecule for each two T cells.

A J-beta primer mix and a sample-barcoded 5' primer were used in a second PCR of about 6 to 12 cycles. TCRdb used MiXCR to reprocess the 5' RACE reads, holding one entry per CDR3 protein. The sample shows approximately 800,000 distinct CDR3 sequences, 55% to 70% of them seen only once. Study-level points and caveats: Higher diversity and more naive CD4+ cells were features of long-lived donors, compared to aged donors. Investigators treated diversity estimates from one million T cells as underestimates.

CDR1 ENHRY and CDR2 SYGVKD come from the germline V gene. The CDR3 spans 17 residues. V was cut by 1 base and J by 2 bases, with 16 bases left in between. Sequenced material: blood. This sequence originates from a man aged 25 to 40 in good health. The chain has TRBV10-3 and TRBJ2-3, with D perhaps TRBD1 or TRBD2 (5 bases each). The CDR3: CAISELATAHPTDTQYF. CDR3 bases: TGTGCCATCAGTGAGTTAGCGACAGCTCATCCCACAGATACGCAGTATTTT.